These 10 T cell receptor beta chains originate from one sample sequenced in a study of cytomegalovirus exposure and HLA in healthy donors. The PCR made use of 60 Vbeta and 13 Jbeta primers. Clones were sequenced by immunoSEQ multiplex PCR, and TCRdb holds only the in-frame ones, with some missing. This table holds roughly 180,000 clones, approximately 80% found once. Sequencing was performed on PBMCs. The receptor set was obtained from a boy aged 2 to 9 in good health and CMV-seronegative.

The chain joins TRBV29-1 to TRBJ2-7; TRBD1 might be the D (5 bases). Trimming took off 8 bases at V and 3 bases at J, with 14 bases between the two ends. From germline, CDR1 is SQVTM and CDR2 ANQGSEA. CDR3 length: 12 residues. CDR3 protein: CSFSGQGYEQYF. In DNA form, the CDR3 reads TGCAGCTTCTCTGGCCAGGGCTACGAGCAGTACTTC.

This rearrangement joins TRBV19 to TRBJ2-1; the match to TRBD2 covers 8 bases. Germline trimming cut 3 bases from V and 0 bases from J; bases unmatched to any gene: 10. Germline V lookup: CDR1 LNHDA, CDR2 SQIVND (reference sequence). This CDR3 has 18 amino acids. The CDR3 region has the DNA TGTGCCAGTAGTATGACCCTAGCGGGCCGAGACTCCTACAATGAGCAGTTCTTC. Residues: CASSMTLAGRDSYNEQFF.

The CDR3 loop is CASSDPRGGTYYGYTF. Here the CDR3 DNA reads TGTGCCAGCAGTGACCCCCGAGGAGGGACTTACTATGGCTACACCTTC. The chain carries TRBV6-1 and TRBJ1-2; possible D gene TRBD1, 5 bases. The V end lost 3 bases, the J end lost 3 bases, and 17 bases lay between the germline ends. Germline V gene lookup returns CDR1 MNHNS and CDR2 SASEGT. The CDR3 is 16 residues long.

The chain has TRBV29-1 and TRBJ1-2, with TRBD1 as a possible D gene (5 bases). The CDR3 totals 12 residues. V lost 3 bases and J lost 6, with 11 bases in between. CDR1 and CDR2 from the germline V gene are SQVTM and ANQGSEA. The CDR3 protein is CSVDRVANGYTF. CDR3 coding DNA: TGCAGCGTTGACAGGGTAGCTAATGGCTACACCTTC.

The rearrangement links TRBV12-5 to TRBJ1-1; a possible D gene is TRBD1 (5 bases). CDR1 and CDR2 from the germline V gene are LGHNT and FRNRAP. V was trimmed by 0 bases and J by 1 base, leaving 15 bases between them. The CDR3 totals 17 residues. As DNA, the CDR3 is TGTGCTAGTGGTTTGGTAATGGCAGGGACTACGAACACTGAAGCTTTCTTT. Protein: CASGLVMAGTTNTEAFF. Full variable domain (outside the CDR3, taken from reference TRBV12-5 and TRBJ1-1): DARVTQTPRHKVTEMGQEVTMRCQPILGHNTVFWYRQTMMQGLELLAYFRNRAPLDDSGMPKDRFSAEMPDATLATLKIQPSEPRDSAVYFCASGLVMAGTTNTEAFFGQGTRLTVV.

The chain combines TRBV28 with TRBJ2-1, with a weak D call TRBD2 (6 bases). The length of the CDR3 is 13 residues. Germline V gene lookup returns CDR1 MDHEN and CDR2 SYDVKM. The V and J ends lost 1 base and 7 bases respectively, with 8 bases between them. The CDR3 DNA reads as TGTGCCAGCAGTTTATCCGGGGGTAATGAGCAGTTCTTC. Encoded protein: CASSLSGGNEQFF.

The CDR3 reads CASSHARDRSQETQYF. As DNA, the CDR3 is TGTGCCAGCAGCCATGCCCGGGACAGATCCCAAGAGACCCAGTACTTC. This chain links TRBV9 with TRBJ2-5; 7 nucleotides line up with TRBD1. The CDR3 runs 16 residues. CDR1 and CDR2 (germline): SGDLS, YYNGEE. V gave up 4 bases and J gave up 1 base; unmatched junction bases: 10.

This clone has a single count. The V and J genes are TRBV11-2 and TRBJ1-1; D may be TRBD1 (6 bases). Trimming took off 5 bases at V and 7 bases at J, with 23 bases between the two ends. The CDR3 extends over 16 amino acids. Germline assignment: CDR1 SGHAT and CDR2 FQNNGV. CDR3 nucleotide sequence: TGTGCCAGCAGCGACCCCGTTACAGGACAGCGTGGTGAAGCTTTCTTT. Translating it yields CASSDPVTGQRGEAFF. The variable domain in full, completed from reference TRBV11-2 and TRBJ1-1, reads EAGVAQSPRYKIIEKRQSVAFWCNPISGHATLYWYQQILGQGPKLLIQFQNNGVVDDSQLPKDRFSAERLKGVDSTLKIQPAKLEDSAVYLCASSDPVTGQRGEAFFGQGTRLTVV.

This sequence joins TRBV4-3 and TRBJ1-1; the D gene is possibly TRBD1 (5 bases). The V and J ends lost 0 bases and 0 bases respectively, with 5 bases between them. Germline V lookup: CDR1 LGHNA, CDR2 YSLEER. The CDR3 consists of 14 residues. CDR3 sequence: CASSQDRVNTEAFF. The DNA of the CDR3 is TGCGCCAGCAGCCAAGACAGGGTGAACACTGAAGCTTTCTTT.

This chain joins TRBV29-1 and TRBJ2-5; 7 positions agree with TRBD2. The CDR3 spans 15 residues. Per germline, CDR1 SQVTM and CDR2 ANQGSEA. Losses at the gene ends were 3 bases for V and 3 bases for J; bases not matched to a gene: 10. The CDR3 protein is CSVDKLGAGKETQYF. In DNA form, the CDR3 reads TGCAGCGTTGATAAGTTGGGAGCGGGAAAAGAGACCCAGTACTTC.